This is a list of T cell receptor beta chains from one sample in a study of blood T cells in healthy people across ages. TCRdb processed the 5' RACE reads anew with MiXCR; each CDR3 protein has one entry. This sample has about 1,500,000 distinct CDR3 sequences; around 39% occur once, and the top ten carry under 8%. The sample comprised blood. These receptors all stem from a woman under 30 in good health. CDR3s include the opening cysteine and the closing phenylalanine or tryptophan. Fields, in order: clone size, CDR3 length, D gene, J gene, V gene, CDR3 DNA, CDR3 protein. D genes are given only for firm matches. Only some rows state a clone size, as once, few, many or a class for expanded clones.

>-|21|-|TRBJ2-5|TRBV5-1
TGCGCCAGCAGCTTGGGCCCGGTTGAGACCGCAAAGGGGTTGAACCAAGAGACCCAGTACTTC
CASSLGPVETAKGLNQETQYF
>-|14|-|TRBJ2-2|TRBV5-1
TGCGCCAGCAGCTTGGAGGCGGGGCCCGGGGAGCTGTTTTTT
CASSLEAGPGELFF
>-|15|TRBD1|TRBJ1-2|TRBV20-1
TGCAGTGCTTCTGGGACAGCCATCTCCCTCTATGGCTACACCTTC
CSASGTAISLYGYTF
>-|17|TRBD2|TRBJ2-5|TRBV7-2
TGTGCCAGCAGTTTAGCGCTGCTAGCGGCCGGTAGCGATGAGCAGTACTTC
CASSLALLAAGSDEQYF
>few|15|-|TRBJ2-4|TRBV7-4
TGTGCCAGCCACGCCCCAGGGTTAGCCAAAAACATTCAGTACTTC
CASHAPGLAKNIQYF
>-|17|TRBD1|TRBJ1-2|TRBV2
TGTGCCAGCAGTCTATTTAACCGGGACAGGGGGCGGAATGGCTACACCTTC
CASSLFNRDRGRNGYTF
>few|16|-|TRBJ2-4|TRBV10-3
TGTGCCATCAGTGATGTGAAGACTCAAGCCAAAAACATTCAGTACTTC
CAISDVKTQAKNIQYF
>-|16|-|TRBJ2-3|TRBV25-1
TGTGCCAGCAGCGAAGGGACCTCACAGAGCACAGATACGCAGTATTTT
CASSEGTSQSTDTQYF
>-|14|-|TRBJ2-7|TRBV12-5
TGTGCTAGTTGCTCCTCGACTACAAACTACGAGCAGTACTTC
CASCSSTTNYEQYF
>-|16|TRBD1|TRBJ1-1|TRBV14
TGTGCCAGCAGCCAGAGTACAGGGGGCCATAACACTGAAGCTTTCTTT
CASSQSTGGHNTEAFF
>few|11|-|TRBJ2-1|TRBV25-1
TGTGCCAGCCTTGAGTACAATGAGCAGTTCTTC
CASLEYNEQFF
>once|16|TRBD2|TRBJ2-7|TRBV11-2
TGTGCCAGCAGCGGCCCGGGACTAGCTTTTGGATACGAGCAGTACTTC
CASSGPGLAFGYEQYF
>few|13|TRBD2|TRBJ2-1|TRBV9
TGTGCCAGCCGCCCAGTGAGCGGGATTGAGCAGTTCTTC
CASRPVSGIEQFF
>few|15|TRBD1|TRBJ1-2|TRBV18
TGTGCCAGCAGCCCCCCTCAGGGGGCTAACTATGGCTACACCTTC
CASSPPQGANYGYTF
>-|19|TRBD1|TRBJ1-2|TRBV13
TGTGCCAGCAGCTTTACAAGTGGGACAGGGATGGGGATCTATGCTGGCTACACCTTC
CASSFTSGTGMGIYAGYTF
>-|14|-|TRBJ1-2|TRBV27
TGTGCCAGCAGTTTGCAGGGGCGTAACTATGGCTACACCTTC
CASSLQGRNYGYTF
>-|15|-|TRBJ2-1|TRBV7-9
TGTGCCAGCACCTATAACCCTACAGACAACAATGAGCAGTTCTTC
CASTYNPTDNNEQFF
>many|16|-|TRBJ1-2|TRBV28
TGTGCCAGCAGTCCCCGGGGGGGCTTCGCTAACTATGGCTACACCTTC
CASSPRGGFANYGYTF
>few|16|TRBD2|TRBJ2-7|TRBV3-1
TGTGCCAGCAGCCAACCGACTAGCGGGAGAACCTACGAGCAGTACTTC
CASSQPTSGRTYEQYF
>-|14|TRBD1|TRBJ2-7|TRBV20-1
TGCAGTTCTAGAGAACCGGGACAGGGCTACGAGCAGTACTTC
CSSREPGQGYEQYF
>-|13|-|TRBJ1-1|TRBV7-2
TGTGCCAGCAGCTCACCGGGCAGTCCTGAAGCTTTCTTT
CASSSPGSPEAFF
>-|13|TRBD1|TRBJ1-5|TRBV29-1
TGCAGCGTCGGGGACAGTAGCAATCAGCCCCAGCATTTT
CSVGDSSNQPQHF
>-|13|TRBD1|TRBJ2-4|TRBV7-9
TGTGCCAGCAGCTCTGGACAGGGGATCATTCAGTACTTC
CASSSGQGIIQYF
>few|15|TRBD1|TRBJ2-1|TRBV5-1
TGCGCCAGCAGCCCGGGACAGGGGGCCCACAATGAGCAGTTCTTC
CASSPGQGAHNEQFF
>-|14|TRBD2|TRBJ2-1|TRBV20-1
TGCAGTGCTTTTAAGCGGGAGGGTAGCTACGAGCAGTTCTTC
CSAFKREGSYEQFF
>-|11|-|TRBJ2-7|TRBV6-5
TGTGCCAGCAGTACCCGGTCCGAGCAGTACTTC
CASSTRSEQYF
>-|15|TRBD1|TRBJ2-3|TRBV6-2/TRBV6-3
TGTGCCAGCAGTAAACGGACAGGGGGAGTAGATACGCAGTATTTT
CASSKRTGGVDTQYF
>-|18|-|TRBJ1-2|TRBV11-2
TGTGCCAGCAGCTACCCCTTCCTCCGACAGGCTGATAACTATGGCTACACCTTC
CASSYPFLRQADNYGYTF
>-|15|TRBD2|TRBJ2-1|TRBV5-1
TGCGCCAGCAGCTTGTTTACTAGCGGGGGAAATAAGCAGTTCTTC
CASSLFTSGGNKQFF
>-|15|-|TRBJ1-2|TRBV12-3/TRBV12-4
TGTGCCAGCAGTTTCTCCGGCGTGGGAGGCTATGGCTACACCTTC
CASSFSGVGGYGYTF
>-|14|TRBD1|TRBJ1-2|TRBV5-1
TGCGCCAGCAGCACGACAGGGGAGAACTATGGCTACACCTTC
CASSTTGENYGYTF
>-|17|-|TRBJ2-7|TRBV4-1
TGCGCCAGCAGCCAAGGGCGGTTCGATCCTTCCTCCTACGAGCAGTACTTC
CASSQGRFDPSSYEQYF
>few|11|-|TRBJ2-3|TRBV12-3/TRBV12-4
TGTGCCAGCAGAACAGTGAATACGCAGTATTTT
CASRTVNTQYF
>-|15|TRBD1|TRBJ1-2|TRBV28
TGTGTCAGCAGTCGGCAGACCGGGACAGGGGATGGCTACACCTTC
CVSSRQTGTGDGYTF
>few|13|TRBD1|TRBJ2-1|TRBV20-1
TGCAGTGCGGAGGGACAGGGGGGCAATGAGCAGTTCTTC
CSAEGQGGNEQFF
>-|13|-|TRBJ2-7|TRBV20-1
TGCAGTGCTAGTAACCCCGGGACCTCCGAGCAGTACTTC
CSASNPGTSEQYF
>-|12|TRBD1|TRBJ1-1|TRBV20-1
TGCAGTGCAAGCCAGACAGGGTTTGAAGCTTTCTTT
CSASQTGFEAFF
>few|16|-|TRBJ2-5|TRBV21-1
TGTGCCAGCAGCAAAGCTTGTGCGGATACACAAGAGACCCAGTACTTC
CASSKACADTQETQYF
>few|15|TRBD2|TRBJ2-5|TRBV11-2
TGTGCCAGCAGCCCATCTAGCGGTGCATACAATGAGCAGTACTTC
CASSPSSGAYNEQYF
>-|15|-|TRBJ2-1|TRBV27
TGTGCCAGCAGTTTTTCCGCGAACTCCTACAATGAGCAGTTCTTC
CASSFSANSYNEQFF